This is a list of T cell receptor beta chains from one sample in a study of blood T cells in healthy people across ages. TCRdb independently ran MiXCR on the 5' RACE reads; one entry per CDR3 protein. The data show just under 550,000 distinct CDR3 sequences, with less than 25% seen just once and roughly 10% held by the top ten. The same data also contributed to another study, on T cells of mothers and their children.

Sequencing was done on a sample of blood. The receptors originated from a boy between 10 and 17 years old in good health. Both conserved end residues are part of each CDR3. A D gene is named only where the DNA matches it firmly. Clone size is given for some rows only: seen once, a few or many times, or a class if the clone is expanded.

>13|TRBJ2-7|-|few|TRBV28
TGTGCCAGCACCAACTCAGGGTCGAGGGAGCAGTACTTC
CASTNSGSREQYF
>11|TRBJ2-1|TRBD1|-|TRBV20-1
TGCAGTGCCGGGGACAGCAATGAGCAGTTCTTC
CSAGDSNEQFF
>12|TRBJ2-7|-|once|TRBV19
TGTGCCAGTAGTAGGCAAGAGGGCGAGCAGTACTTC
CASSRQEGEQYF
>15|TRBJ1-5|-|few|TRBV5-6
TGTGCCAGCAGCTTGGTGGGGTCGCGCAATCAGCCCCAGCATTTT
CASSLVGSRNQPQHF
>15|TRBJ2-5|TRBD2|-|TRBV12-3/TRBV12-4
TGTGCCAGCAGTTTGACTAGCGGACAGCAAGAGACCCAGTACTTC
CASSLTSGQQETQYF
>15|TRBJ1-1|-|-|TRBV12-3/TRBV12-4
TGTGCCAGCAGTTTAACCGGACAAATGAACACTGAAGCTTTCTTT
CASSLTGQMNTEAFF
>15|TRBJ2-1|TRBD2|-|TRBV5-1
TGCGCCAGCAGGGGAACTAGCGGGAGAGGGAATGAGCAGTTCTTC
CASRGTSGRGNEQFF
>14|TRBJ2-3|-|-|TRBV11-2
TGTGCCTGCAGCTCATTCGCGAGCACAGATACGCAGTATTTT
CACSSFASTDTQYF
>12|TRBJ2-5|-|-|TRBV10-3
TGTGCCATTGGACAACCACAAGAGACCCAGTACTTC
CAIGQPQETQYF
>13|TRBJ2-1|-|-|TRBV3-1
TGTGCCAGCAGCCCGTCCCTAACCAGTGAGCAGTTCTTC
CASSPSLTSEQFF
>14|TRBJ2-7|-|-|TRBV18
TGTGCCAGCTCACCACCGGCGGGCGGCGTCGAGCAGTACTTC
CASSPPAGGVEQYF
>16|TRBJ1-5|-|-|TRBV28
TGTGCCAGCAGTTTGCCGGGGCGGTTTCGCAATCAGCCCCAGCATTTT
CASSLPGRFRNQPQHF
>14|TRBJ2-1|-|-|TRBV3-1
TGTGCCAGCAGCCGAAATCTAGCTTCCAATGAGCAGTTCTTC
CASSRNLASNEQFF
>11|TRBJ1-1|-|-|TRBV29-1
TGCAGCGTTGAACAGAACACTGAAGCTTTCTTT
CSVEQNTEAFF
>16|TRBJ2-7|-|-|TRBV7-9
TGTACCAGCAGCTTGGAGGCAGAAGTTTACACCTACGAGCAGTACTTC
CTSSLEAEVYTYEQYF
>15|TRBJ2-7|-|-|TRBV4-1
TGCGCCAGCAGCCAAGCGGCCTTTTCCTCCTACGAGCAGTACTTC
CASSQAAFSSYEQYF
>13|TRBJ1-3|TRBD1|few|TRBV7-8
TGTGCCAGCAGCTTAACAGGGGTCAACACCATATATTTT
CASSLTGVNTIYF
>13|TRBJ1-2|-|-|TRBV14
TGTGCCAGCAGCGTCGGACGGATCTATGGCTACACCTTC
CASSVGRIYGYTF
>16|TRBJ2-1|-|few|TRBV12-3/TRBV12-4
TGTGCCAGCAGTTTAGGAACTAGGGAGTCCTACAATGAGCAGTTCTTC
CASSLGTRESYNEQFF
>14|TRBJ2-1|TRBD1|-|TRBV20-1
TGCGGTGCTCCCGACAGGGTCGCGTACAATGAGCAGTTCTTC
CGAPDRVAYNEQFF
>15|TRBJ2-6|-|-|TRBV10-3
TGTGCCATCAGTGGCCCAGGGAGTGGGGCCAACGTCCTGACTTTC
CAISGPGSGANVLTF
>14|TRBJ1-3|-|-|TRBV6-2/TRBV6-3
TGTGCCAGCAGTTCACCCGGGACTGGATACACCATATATTTT
CASSSPGTGYTIYF
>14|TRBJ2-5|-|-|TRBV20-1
TGCAGTGCTACCACCACTAGTGGGTTGGAGACCCAGTACTTC
CSATTTSGLETQYF
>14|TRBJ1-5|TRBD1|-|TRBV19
TGTGCCAGTAGGGGACAGGGAGGCAATCAGCCCCAGCATTTT
CASRGQGGNQPQHF
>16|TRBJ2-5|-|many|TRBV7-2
TGTGCCAGCAGCTTAAACAGGGGACTTGGGCAAGAGACCCAGTACTTC
CASSLNRGLGQETQYF
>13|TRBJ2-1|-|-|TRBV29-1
TGCAGCGTTGGCCAGGGCTCCTACAATGAGCAGTTCTTC
CSVGQGSYNEQFF
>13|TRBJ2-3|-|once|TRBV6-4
TGTGCCAGCAGTGAGTCGTACACAGATACGCGGTATTTT
CASSESYTDTRYF
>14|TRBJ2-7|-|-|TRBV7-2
TGTGCCAGCAGCTTAGGAGCTAGTCAGTACGAGCAGTACTTC
CASSLGASQYEQYF
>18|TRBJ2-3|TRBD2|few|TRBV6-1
TGTGCCAGCAGTCCGGGACTAGCGGGAGGGCCCTCCACAGATGCGCAGTATTTT
CASSPGLAGGPSTDAQYF
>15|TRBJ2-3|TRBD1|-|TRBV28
TGTGCCAGCAGTGCAGGGGGCTCCCTCACAGATACGCAGTATTTT
CASSAGGSLTDTQYF
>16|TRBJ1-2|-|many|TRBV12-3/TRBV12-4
TGTGCCAGCAGTTCGTTAGGAGGGGGAAATTATGGAGGCTACACCTTC
CASSSLGGGNYGGYTF
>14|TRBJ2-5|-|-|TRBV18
TGTGCCAGCTCACCCAGGCCAGACGGGGAGACCCAGTACTTC
CASSPRPDGETQYF
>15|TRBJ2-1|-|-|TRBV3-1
TGTGCCAGCAGCCAAGCTGCAGGTCTGGCGGCGAAGCAGTTCTTC
CASSQAAGLAAKQFF
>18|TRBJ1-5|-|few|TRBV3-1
TGTGCCAACCCAGTAATGAGGACACCCCGAGGTAGCAATCAGCCCCAGCATTTT
CANPVMRTPRGSNQPQHF
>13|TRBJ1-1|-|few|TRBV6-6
TGTGCCGGCCGGGTTGATAGGGACACTGAAGCTTTCTTT
CAGRVDRDTEAFF
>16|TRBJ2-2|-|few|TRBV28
TGTGCCAGCAGCCTCTTCCTAACGGGGGCAACCGGGGAGCTGTTTTTT
CASSLFLTGATGELFF
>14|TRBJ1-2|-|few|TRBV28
TGTGCCAGCCGAGAGTCGGCCCCACCCTATGGCTACACCTTC
CASRESAPPYGYTF
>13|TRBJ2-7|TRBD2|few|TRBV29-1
TGCAGCGTTGGAGAGACTAGCGGATACGAGCAGTACTTC
CSVGETSGYEQYF
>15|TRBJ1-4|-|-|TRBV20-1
TGCAGTGCTAAGAAAACGGGGTCAACTAATGAAAAACTGTTTTTT
CSAKKTGSTNEKLFF
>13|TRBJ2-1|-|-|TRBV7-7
TGTGCTAGCAGCTCCGCCCTAGCTTATGAGCAGTTCTTC
CASSSALAYEQFF
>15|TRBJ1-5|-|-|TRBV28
TGTGCCAGCAGTCCTACAAGGGGGAGCAATCAGCCCCAGCATTTT
CASSPTRGSNQPQHF
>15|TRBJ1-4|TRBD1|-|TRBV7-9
TGTGCCAGCAGCAGGGGACAGGGGGCCACGGAAAAACTGTTTTTT
CASSRGQGATEKLFF
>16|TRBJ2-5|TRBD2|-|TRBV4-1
TGCGCCAGCAGCCCCCCTGCGGGGGAATTTCGGAGGACCCAGTACTTC
CASSPPAGEFRRTQYF
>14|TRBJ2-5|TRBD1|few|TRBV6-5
TGTGCCAGCAGTTACGTCAGGGGGAGAGAGACCCAGTACTTC
CASSYVRGRETQYF
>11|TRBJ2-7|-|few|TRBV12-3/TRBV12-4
TGTGCCAGCAGTTCAGGGCGCGAGCAGTACTTC
CASSSGREQYF
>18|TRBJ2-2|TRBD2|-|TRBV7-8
TGTGCCAGCAGCTTAAGGGTTGCGGGAGGGCCAGAAACCGGGGAGCTGTTTTTT
CASSLRVAGGPETGELFF
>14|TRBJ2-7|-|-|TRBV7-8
TGTGCCAGCAGCCTCCCCCTCGACCACTACGAGCAGTACTTC
CASSLPLDHYEQYF
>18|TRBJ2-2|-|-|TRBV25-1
TGTGCCAGCAGTGATTTTAGGACGGCGTTTGGTAGCACCGGGGAGCTGTTTTTT
CASSDFRTAFGSTGELFF